This T cell receptor (beta chain) was recovered during a study of blood T cell repertoires in COVID-19 (TCRdb year 2020). For context, the study as a whole: Collaborator samples came from the United States, Italy and Spain and covered acute and convalescent phases of COVID-19. The material from the prospective study consisted of cDNA or gDNA derived from T cells, B-cell-depleted T cells, or PBMCs. The dataset comprised deeply sampled blood TCRbeta repertoires from subjects exposed to, actively infected with, or recovered from COVID-19. A freely available public database, intended as a resource for researchers studying the immune response to SARS-CoV-2, is where the repertoires were released. The samples were drawn from the first 160 participants of the ongoing ImmuneRACE study and from 1,254 subjects provided by 6 global collaborators. Nearly every sample came with metadata listing a de-identified subject ID, COVID-19 status, age in years and sex. Where HLA class I and class II types were available, the types were taken from metadata supplied by the sample provider, not from assay-based typing.

Participants in the prospective study were aged roughly 18 to 100 years, lived in some 24 United States geographic areas, and enrolled through a virtual design. In the prospective study, cohorts were assigned on the basis of participant-reported clinical history obtained from a screening survey and a study questionnaire. Each participant in the prospective study had whole blood, serum and a nasopharyngeal or oropharyngeal swab collected by mobile phlebotomists. Additional blood draws and questionnaires over an approximately 2-month period could optionally be provided by prospective study participants. Prospective study blood samples were shipped either frozen or at room temperature before DNA extraction. What the work shows at the level of the full study, not this receptor alone: The amount of clinical and demographic metadata varied by source and participant and was provided uncurated.

Notes on this clone: Its antigen target is currently unknown. Base qualities are not provided; no much larger clone lies one nucleotide away.

The CDR3, cysteine through phenylalanine, is 11 amino acids long. Only CDR3 DNA remains: 33 bases, in frame from the first base. Between the V and J ends, shortened by 4 bases and 8 bases respectively, the junction contains 8 bases. In the germline V gene, CDR1 corresponds to MNHEY and CDR2 to SVGAGI. TCRbeta CDR3 regions were amplified from genomic DNA using the immunoSEQ Assay, a bias-controlled multiplex PCR. The authors' pipeline ran thus. The number of nucleated cells in each sample was estimated by amplification of reference gene primers within the assay. Sequence reads were collapsed and filtered to measure the absolute abundance of every unique TCRbeta CDR3 rearrangement. For each sample, productive Simpson clonality was calculated as the square root of Simpson's diversity index over productive rearrangements. TCRdb stores this immuneACCESS table with in-frame sequences only. Part of the clones is absent; in the studies checked, under half of the shortfall reflects unresolved V genes, and no reason is known for the rest. V and J calls and clone size come straight from that table; D and trimming were deduced from the DNA. Recorded for this sample are 200,000 to 250,000 clones; roughly 90% of them occurred a single time. The ten most abundant clones make up about 4% of the sample.

The rearranged segments are TRBV6-5 and TRBJ1-2, with no confident D gene call. The clonotype was recovered from a woman aged 40 to 50 with acute COVID-19. Sequencing input: PBMCs or T cells enriched from blood (not recorded which). The DNA sequence is given as TGTGCCAGCAGTTCCACCCGGGGCTACACCTTC. This gives the protein CASSSTRGYTF.